The 8 T cell receptor beta chains in this list originate from one sample, sequenced in a study of T cells in women clearing cervical HPV infection. TCRdb's table, derived via immunoSEQ multiplex PCR, lists solely in-frame clones and lacks some. Recorded for this sample: around 25,000 clones. Sequencing used blood buffy coat. These receptors came from a woman aged 18-69 years with a cervical HPV16 infection that either progressed to CIN3+ or cleared (not recorded which).

As concerns this clone: The read stops 3 residues short of the end of the CDR3; the missing end is completed from the germline J gene. The gene calls are TRBV19 and TRBJ1-1; D is undetermined. The germline V and J ends were trimmed by 3 bases and 7 bases, with 12 bases remaining between them. The germline gives CDR1 LNHDA, CDR2 SQIVND (reference sequence). CDR3 size: 13 residues. The CDR3 sequence is CASSMFLAVEAFF. The sequenced part of the CDR3 DNA is TGTGCCAGTAGTATGTTTCTAGCCGTTGAA.

With respect to this clone: Sequencing ends 3 residues short of the CDR3 end; the germline J gene provides the rest. This rearrangement joins TRBV5-1 to TRBJ2-4; 12 bases map to TRBD2. V lost 4 bases, J lost 1 base, and 3 bases stayed unmatched. There are 16 residues in the CDR3. Per germline, CDR1 SGHRS and CDR2 YFSETQ. CDR3 residues: CASSQGLAGAKNIQYF. The part of the CDR3 DNA that was read is TGCGCCAGCAGCCAGGGACTAGCGGGTGCCAAAAACATT.

For this clone: The missing CDR3 end, 3 residues past where the read stops, is filled in from the germline J gene. The chain has TRBV7-2 and TRBJ2-3; TRBD2 matches 9 bases. Per germline, CDR1 SGHTA and CDR2 FQGNSA. The length of the CDR3 is 14 residues. After removal of 2 bases from V and 5 bases from J, the junction contained 2 bases not matched to a gene. The CDR3 here is CASSLHSGGDTQYF. The sequenced part of the CDR3 DNA is TGTGCCAGCAGCTTACATAGCGGGGGAGATACG.

As to this clone: One end of the junction does not line up with germline, which may come from a read error. The CDR3 is cut off 3 residues early in the read; its end comes from the germline J gene. V is TRBV4-2 and J is TRBJ2-2; a possible D gene is TRBD1 (6 bases). Looked up from germline, CDR1 is LGHNA and CDR2 is YNFKEQ. The CDR3 consists of 15 residues. The DNA read from the CDR3 is TGCGCCAGCAGCCCGGGGACAACGAACACCGGGGAG. It yields the protein CASSPGTTNTGE. The complete CDR3 sequence is CASSPGTTNTGELFF.

As to this clone: The CDR3 end lies 3 residues beyond the end of the read and is filled in from the germline J gene. This sequence joins TRBV6-2 or TRBV6-3 and TRBJ1-2; TRBD1 might be the D (6 bases). From germline, CDR1 is MNHEY and CDR2 SVGEGT. The CDR3 extends over 15 amino acids. The DNA read from the CDR3 is TGTGCCAGCAGGCGTACGGCGGAAACAGGGCCCGGC. The encoded protein is CASRRTAETGPG. The full CDR3 is CASRRTAETGPGYTF.

CDR3 amino acids: CSARGAGGSSYEQYF. CDR3 DNA, as far as it was read: TGCAGTGCTAGAGGGGCGGGGGGGTCCTCCTACGAG. J is TRBJ2-7 and V is TRBV20-1; 9 positions match TRBD2. The read finishes 3 residues shy of the CDR3 end, and the germline J gene is used to complete it. The junction had 4 bases not matched to a gene; V was cut back by 1 base and J by 0 bases. The CDR3 consists of 15 residues. In germline, CDR1 is DFQATT, CDR2 SNEGSKA (reference sequence).

Comments on this clone: The read comes to an end 3 residues before the CDR3 does, leaving the germline J gene to fill in the end. The rearrangement uses TRBV29-1 and TRBJ2-5; D might be TRBD1 (5 bases). The V gene lost 6 bases and the J gene lost 1 base, with 18 bases spanning the gap. Germline V lookup: CDR1 SQVTM, CDR2 ANQGSEA. This CDR3 contains 15 residues. CDR3 DNA, as far as it was read: TGCAGCGTCAGTCCTCACGACAGACCCCAAGAGACC. It is translated as CSVSPHDRPQET. In full, the CDR3 reads CSVSPHDRPQETQYF.

On this clone: Germline is not matched at one junction end, which may reflect a read error. The observed sequence ends 3 residues before the CDR3 terminus, with the missing tail filled in from the germline J gene. The chain couples TRBV4-2 to TRBJ2-5; TRBD1 matches 7 bases. From germline, CDR1 is LGHNA and CDR2 YNFKEQ. The CDR3 totals 15 residues. The CDR3 here is CASSQDWGQQETQYF. The part of the CDR3 DNA that was read is TGCGCCAGCAGCCAGGATTGGGGACAGCAAGAGACC.